One sample yielded the 10 T cell receptor beta chains listed below, sequenced in a study of cytomegalovirus exposure and HLA in healthy donors. Primers for the PCR totalled 60 Vbeta and 13 Jbeta. The data were produced by immunoSEQ multiplex PCR, yet TCRdb's version contains in-frame clones alone and is incomplete. The data show fewer than 150,000 clones, with about 83% seen just once and 2.5% to 3% held by the top ten. Sequencing was done on a sample of PBMCs. The receptors originated from a woman aged 40 to 55 in good health and CMV-seropositive.

The genes are TRBV11-2 and TRBJ1-4, with a possible D match to TRBD1 (5 bases). Trimming removed 1 base from V and 7 bases from J, with 13 bases in between. This CDR3 is 15 amino acids long. The germline CDR1 and CDR2 sequences are SGHAT and FQNNGV. Here the CDR3 reads CASSLVMGGGEKLFF. The CDR3 nucleotides are TGTGCCAGCAGCTTAGTGATGGGGGGTGGTGAAAAACTGTTTTTT.

The genes are TRBV29-1 and TRBJ2-2; the D gene is possibly TRBD1 (6 bases). The CDR3 sequence is 13 residues long. The germline V gene has CDR1 SQVTM and CDR2 ANQGSEA. CDR3 loop: CSYRVTNTGELFF. The CDR3 DNA sequence: TGCAGTTACAGGGTGACAAACACCGGGGAGCTGTTTTTT.

This clone has only a few counts. This rearrangement joins TRBV18 to TRBJ1-6; D possibly corresponds to TRBD1 (5 bases). Germline V CDR1 and CDR2: KGHSH, LQKENI. This CDR3 spans 14 amino acids. The germline V and J ends were trimmed by 5 bases and 9 bases, with 14 bases remaining between them. In DNA, the CDR3 is TGTGCCAGCTCAACAAGACAGCTCTCTTCACCCCTCCACTTT. Translation: CASSTRQLSSPLHF.

The table lists this clone with a count of one. The V call is TRBV6-1, the J call TRBJ1-2; no firm D call. Germline CDR1 is MNHNS and CDR2 is SASEGT. The CDR3 has 13 residues. V gave up 8 bases and J gave up 0 bases, with 10 bases separating them. Here the CDR3 DNA reads TGTGCCAGCTCTGGAGGCGCTAACTATGGCTACACCTTC. Encoded protein: CASSGGANYGYTF.

The chain links TRBV6-1 to TRBJ1-6; D gene unclear. CDR3 size: 14 residues. Germline loops: CDR1 MNHNS, CDR2 SASEGT. With 0 bases removed from V and 9 bases from J, the gap between germline ends came to 9 bases. In DNA form, the CDR3 reads TGTGCCAGCAGTGAAGCGAGCGGCGGTTCACCCCTCCACTTT. It specifies CASSEASGGSPLHF.

The chain combines TRBV5-1 with TRBJ2-7, with a weak D call TRBD1 (5 bases). This CDR3 is 14 amino acids long. CDR1 is SGHRS, CDR2 YFSETQ, per germline. V was clipped by 6 bases and J by 2 bases, with 15 bases between them. CDR3 sequence (DNA): TGCGCCAGCACCTCCACCGAAGGGGCCTACGAGCAGTACTTC. Amino acid sequence: CASTSTEGAYEQYF.

The CDR3 DNA sequence: TGTGCCAGCAGTGAAGCGGCGGCGGGGAGGAGCACAGATACGCAGTATTTT. Protein: CASSEAAAGRSTDTQYF. The V call is TRBV2, the J call TRBJ2-3; D is perhaps TRBD2 (6 bases). With 0 bases removed from V and 0 bases from J, the gap between germline ends came to 13 bases. Per germline, CDR1 SNHLY and CDR2 FYNNEI. CDR3 length: 17 residues.

The chain is built from TRBV2 and TRBJ2-5; D not certain. The J call is doubtful: the DNA matches TRBJ2-7 better. CDR3 size: 11 residues. Germline V gene sequence: CDR1 SNHLY, CDR2 FYNNEI. CDR3 DNA: TGTGCCAGCAGTGATTGGTACGAGCAGTACTTC. Residues: CASSDWYEQYF.

J is TRBJ1-1 and V is TRBV30, with TRBD1 matching 7 bases. Trimming removed 7 bases from V and 3 bases from J; junction bases left unmatched: 5. Per the germline V gene, CDR1 is GTSNPN and CDR2 is SVGIG (reference sequence). The CDR3 length is 12 residues. As DNA, the CDR3 is TGTGCCTACAACAGGGGTGACACTGAAGCTTTCTTT. Residues: CAYNRGDTEAFF.

J is TRBJ2-7 and V is TRBV5-1; weak D call: TRBD1 (5 bases). This CDR3 is 15 amino acids long. Germline CDR1 reads SGHRS; CDR2 reads YFSETQ. V shed 0 bases and J shed 0 bases, with 10 bases lying between them. CDR3 coding DNA: TGCGCCAGCAGCTTGGAGGGGCTGACCTCCTACGAGCAGTACTTC. Its translation is CASSLEGLTSYEQYF. Using reference TRBV5-1 and TRBJ2-7 for the parts outside the CDR3, the full variable domain is KAGVTQTPRYLIKTRGQQVTLSCSPISGHRSVSWYQQTPGQGLQFLFEYFSETQRNKGNFPGRFSGRQFSNSRSEMNVSTLELGDSALYLCASSLEGLTSYEQYFGPGTRLTVT.